The rows below give T cell receptor beta chains drawn from one sample of a study of vaccination and CD4 T cells after COVID-19. No cognate antigen is known for these TCRs. One entry per CDR3 protein results from TCRdb running MiXCR on the PCR reads. This repertoire shows 11,000 or so distinct CDR3 sequences, 50% to 60% found once; its top ten account for roughly 15%. Sequencing used CD4+ T cells from blood, cultured in vitro. The receptors stem from a human donor who had recovered from COVID-19. Each CDR3 is given with its conserved first and last residue.

V gene,CDR3 length,CDR3 protein
TRBV24-1,16,CATSDAGGRSYNEQFF
TRBV29-1,14,CSVHQGGRGETQYF
TRBV20-1,12,CSANRDNSPLHF
TRBV20-1,15,CSARDLAGDTGELFF
TRBV12-3/TRBV12-4,14,CASSRGTSQETQYF
TRBV7-2,14,CASSLTGVRYGYTF
TRBV2,16,CASSVRAVVGNSPLHF
TRBV6-5,14,CASSFSGQSYEQYF
TRBV4-1,18,CASSQVGTTSSYNSPLHF
TRBV6-1,15,CASSRAGSSYNEQFF
TRBV20-1,14,CSARSGAGNSPLHF
TRBV6-1,18,CASTDRTGQGRGNQPQHF
TRBV20-1,14,CSAGDRGSTGELFF
TRBV20-1,14,CSAGGQVVGAEAFF